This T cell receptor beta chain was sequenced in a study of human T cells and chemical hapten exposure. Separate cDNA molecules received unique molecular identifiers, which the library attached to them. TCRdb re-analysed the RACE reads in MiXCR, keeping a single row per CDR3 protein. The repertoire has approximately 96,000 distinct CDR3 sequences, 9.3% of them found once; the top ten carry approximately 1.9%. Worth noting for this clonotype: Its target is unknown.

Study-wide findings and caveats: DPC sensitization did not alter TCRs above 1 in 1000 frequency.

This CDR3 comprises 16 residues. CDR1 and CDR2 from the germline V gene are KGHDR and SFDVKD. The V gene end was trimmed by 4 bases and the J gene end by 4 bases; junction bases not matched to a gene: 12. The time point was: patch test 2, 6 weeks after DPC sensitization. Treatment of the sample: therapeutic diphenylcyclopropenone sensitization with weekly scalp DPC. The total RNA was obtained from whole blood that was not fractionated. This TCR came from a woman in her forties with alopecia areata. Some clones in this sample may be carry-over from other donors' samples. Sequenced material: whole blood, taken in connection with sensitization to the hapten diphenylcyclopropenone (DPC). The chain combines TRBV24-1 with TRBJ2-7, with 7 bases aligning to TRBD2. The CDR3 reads CATSDPTGSGEYEQYF. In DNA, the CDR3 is TGTGCCACCAGTGACCCAACGGGGAGCGGGGAGTACGAGCAGTACTTC.